These 30 T cell receptor beta chains were all obtained from the same sample, sequenced in a study of CD8 T cells in ankylosing spondylitis. TCRdb reprocessed the 5' RACE reads with MiXCR, giving one entry per CDR3 protein. The sample shows about 220,000 distinct CDR3 sequences, roughly a tenth of them seen only once. Material for sequencing was blood, either unsorted or a sorted T cell fraction (not recorded which). These receptors were obtained from a male donor with ankylosing spondylitis or in good health (not recorded which).

The chain links TRBV24-1 to TRBJ2-2, with D maybe TRBD1 (6 bases). This CDR3 has 17 residues. Trimming shortened V by 1 base and J by 3 bases, and 14 bases separated the two germline ends. Germline CDR1 is KGHDR and CDR2 is SFDVKD. As DNA, the CDR3 is TGTGCCACCAGTGATTTAGTAAGGGGGAAGGACACCGGGGAGCTGTTTTTT. It codes for CATSDLVRGKDTGELFF.

This clonotype was seen ten or more times. The chain joins TRBV29-1 to TRBJ2-7; D is possibly TRBD2 (5 bases). V lost 8 bases and J 5 bases, leaving 19 bases between the germline ends. Germline V gene sequence: CDR1 SQVTM, CDR2 ANQGSEA. The CDR3 covers 13 residues. Here the CDR3 DNA reads TGCAGCTCTGGGAGAGAGTGGTTCCACGAGCAGTACTTC. Its translation: CSSGREWFHEQYF.

The chain links TRBV9 to TRBJ2-1; TRBD1 matches at 8 bases. The CDR3 covers 17 residues. J gave up 5 bases and V 3 bases, and 13 bases lay outside the gene matches. Germline loops: CDR1 SGDLS, CDR2 YYNGEE. The CDR3 DNA is TGTGCCAGCAGCGACAACCTCGGGACAGGCACCAACAATGAGCAGTTCTTC. The encoded protein is CASSDNLGTGTNNEQFF.

This clonotype was picked up many times. This sequence joins TRBV20-1 and TRBJ2-3, with 8 bases identical to TRBD2. V dropped 3 bases and J dropped 1; count of bases not matched to a gene: 0. The CDR3 spans 13 residues. The germline CDR1 and CDR2 sequences are DFQATT and SNEGSKA (reference sequence). The CDR3 region is CSARRGGTDTQYF. For the CDR3, the DNA is TGCAGTGCTAGGCGGGGGGGCACAGATACGCAGTATTTT.

This clonotype was observed at least ten times. J is TRBJ2-7 and V is TRBV5-1, with 10 bases aligning to TRBD1. The CDR3 loop spans 15 amino acids. J gave up 5 bases and V 1 base, and 6 bases lay outside the gene matches. Germline V CDR1 and CDR2: SGHRS, YFSETQ. The CDR3 DNA follows: TGCGCCAGCAGCTTGCAGGGACAGGGGAGCAACGAGCAGTACTTC. Encoded protein: CASSLQGQGSNEQYF.

V is TRBV7-6 and J is TRBJ2-1; 10 positions match TRBD1. The CDR3 is 15 residues long. The germline V gene has CDR1 SGHVS and CDR2 FNYEAQ. The V gene end was trimmed by 4 bases and the J gene end by 7 bases; junction bases not matched to a gene: 7. CDR3: CASSSRQGAGNEQFF. The CDR3 DNA sequence: TGTGCCAGCAGCTCCAGACAGGGGGCGGGTAATGAGCAGTTCTTC. The complete variable domain, with remaining parts taken from reference TRBV7-6 and TRBJ2-1, reads GAGVSQSPRYKVTKRGQDVALRCDPISGHVSLYWYRQALGQGPEFLTYFNYEAQQDKSGLPNDRFSAERPEGSISTLTIQRTEQRDSAMYRCASSSRQGAGNEQFFGPGTRLTVL.

This clonotype was seen ten or more times. One end of the junction does not line up with germline, which may come from a read error. The J gene is TRBJ2-2, the V gene TRBV7-7; D unresolved. CDR3 size: 13 residues. Germline CDR1 SSHAT, CDR2 FNYEAQ (reference sequence). The CDR3 DNA follows: TGTGCTAGCAGCCCACAGTTGTACGGGGAGCTGTTTTTT. It translates to CASSPQLYGELFF.

This clonotype showed up many times. The chain recombines TRBV20-1 with TRBJ2-3, with a tentative D call TRBD2 (5 bases). V lost 6 bases and J 4 bases, leaving 17 bases between the germline ends. This CDR3 is built from 14 residues. The germline V gene encodes CDR1 DFQATT and CDR2 SNEGSKA (reference sequence). The CDR3 spells CSAKFRGGADTQYF. In DNA form, the CDR3 reads TGCAGTGCCAAATTTCGTGGAGGTGCAGATACGCAGTATTTT.

This clonotype was counted ten times or more. V usage is TRBV5-1 and J usage is TRBJ2-1; the D gene is possibly TRBD2 (6 bases). The V gene lost 2 bases and the J gene lost 8 bases, with 8 bases spanning the gap. CDR1 is SGHRS and CDR2 is YFSETQ in the germline V gene. CDR3 size: 12 residues. The CDR3 is CASSFTGDEQFF. The CDR3 DNA reads as TGCGCCAGCAGCTTTACGGGGGATGAGCAGTTCTTC.

This chain links TRBV5-1 with TRBJ1-6; TRBD1 matches 11 bases. CDR3 length: 16 residues. With 4 bases clipped from V and 8 bases from J, the junction kept 8 bases outside the gene matches. Germline values: CDR1 SGHRS, CDR2 YFSETQ. The CDR3 bases are TGCGCCAGCAGCCGATGGACAGGGGGCATGGATTCACCCCTCCACTTT. Amino acids: CASSRWTGGMDSPLHF.

The chain joins TRBV7-3 to TRBJ2-1, with 10 positions matching TRBD1. The CDR3 is 15 residues long. Germline CDR1 reads SGHTA; CDR2 reads FQGTGA. J lost 4 bases, V lost 5 bases, and 5 bases had no gene match. CDR3 sequence: CASSIGTGAYNEQFF. The CDR3 region has the DNA TGTGCCAGCAGCATAGGGACAGGGGCTTACAATGAGCAGTTCTTC. Variable domain in full (rest from reference TRBV7-3 and TRBJ2-1): GAGVSQTPSNKVTEKGKYVELRCDPISGHTALYWYRQSLGQGPEFLIYFQGTGAADDSGLPNDRFFAVRPEGSVSTLKIQRTERGDSAVYLCASSIGTGAYNEQFFGPGTRLTVL.

This clonotype was counted only a few times. The chain uses TRBV28 and TRBJ2-3, with 9 bases identical to TRBD1. This CDR3 is 18 amino acids long. J gave up 4 bases and V 6 bases, and 17 bases lay outside the gene matches. Germline assignment: CDR1 MDHEN and CDR2 SYDVKM. The CDR3 sequence: CASSNLEPTGGLPDTQYF. The CDR3 DNA follows: TGTGCCAGCAGCAACTTAGAGCCCACAGGGGGCTTGCCAGATACGCAGTATTTT.

This clonotype has a count of ten or more. The chain is built from TRBV6-5 and TRBJ1-4; 12 bases agree with TRBD1. CDR3 size: 16 residues. Germline loops: CDR1 MNHEY, CDR2 SVGAGI. Trimming took 0 bases from V and 8 from J; bases not matched to a gene: 4. CDR3 bases: TGTGCCAGCAGTTACTCTGGGGGGACAGGGGGCGAAAAACTGTTTTTT. It codes for CASSYSGGTGGEKLFF.

This clonotype was observed a few times. The chain links TRBV12-3 or TRBV12-4 to TRBJ1-1; the D is unclear. The V and J ends lost 5 bases and 0 bases respectively, with 10 bases between them. The CDR3 contains 14 residues. In nucleotides, the CDR3 is TGTGCCAGCAGTCAAACAGTGATGAACACTGAAGCTTTCTTT. This sequence encodes CASSQTVMNTEAFF.

In this sample, this clonotype turned up a few times. V is TRBV5-5 and J is TRBJ1-4; 7 positions match TRBD1. Germline V gene lookup returns CDR1 SGHKS and CDR2 YYEKEE (reference sequence). This CDR3 is built from 15 residues. V gave up 4 bases and J gave up 7 bases; unmatched junction bases: 10. The CDR3 DNA sequence: TGTGCCAGCAGCAAGTTGAGACAGGGAGGTGAAAAACTGTTTTTT. Protein: CASSKLRQGGEKLFF. The entire variable domain, with the rest obtained from reference TRBV5-5 and TRBJ1-4, is as follows: DAGVTQSPTHLIKTRGQQVTLRCSPISGHKSVSWYQQVLGQGPQFIFQYYEKEERGRGNFPDRFSARQFPNYSSELNVNALLLGDSALYLCASSKLRQGGEKLFFGSGTQLSVL.

The rearrangement links TRBV7-2 to TRBJ2-3; 9 nucleotides match TRBD1. The germline CDR1 and CDR2 sequences are SGHTA and FQGNSA. This CDR3 region has 15 residues. The V gene end was trimmed by 6 bases and the J gene end by 2 bases; junction bases not matched to a gene: 6. The chain's CDR3 is CASRRGQGVTDTQYF. The CDR3 nucleotides are TGTGCCAGCAGACGGGGACAGGGAGTCACAGATACGCAGTATTTT.

The V gene is TRBV5-8, the J gene TRBJ2-1; 9 positions agree with TRBD2. V lost 3 bases, J lost 4 bases, and 11 bases stayed unmatched. Looked up from germline, CDR1 is SGHTS and CDR2 is YDEGEE. The CDR3 extends over 17 amino acids. This chain's CDR3 is CASSSRGSGGSYNEQFF. The CDR3 coding sequence is TGTGCCAGCAGCTCCAGGGGTAGCGGGGGTTCTTACAATGAGCAGTTCTTC.

This clonotype was observed at least ten times. The V call is TRBV9, the J call TRBJ1-3; weak D call: TRBD1 (5 bases). Germline CDR1 is SGDLS and CDR2 is YYNGEE. CDR3 length: 17 residues. V was shortened by 3 bases and J by 0 bases, with 16 bases between the two germline ends. The CDR3 is CASSARDGGGSGNTIYF. The CDR3 DNA reads TGTGCCAGCAGCGCCCGGGACGGTGGGGGCTCTGGAAACACCATATATTTT.

This clonotype was observed at least ten times. This rearrangement joins TRBV20-1 to TRBJ2-1; D is unclear. Trimming shortened V by 6 bases and J by 6 bases, and 15 bases separated the two germline ends. This CDR3 is 13 amino acids long. CDR1 is DFQATT, CDR2 SNEGSKA, per germline (reference sequence). The CDR3 loop is CSALLNRRNEQFF. The CDR3 DNA sequence: TGCAGTGCCCTTTTGAACAGACGCAATGAGCAGTTCTTC.

This clonotype was seen many times. CDR3 bases: TGTGCCAGCAGCCTAGGTCCAACAGGGTTGGAGACCCAGTACTTC. Translated, it gives CASSLGPTGLETQYF. The rearrangement links TRBV7-6 to TRBJ2-5, with D tentatively TRBD1 (6 bases). Trimming took off 5 bases at V and 5 bases at J, with 18 bases between the two ends. Germline assignment: CDR1 SGHVS and CDR2 FNYEAQ. This CDR3 region has 15 residues.

The chain recombines TRBV28 with TRBJ2-5; D might be TRBD2 (6 bases). The CDR3 covers 13 residues. Germline-derived CDR1 and CDR2 are MDHEN and SYDVKM. V lost 6 bases, J lost 2 bases, and 10 bases lay in between. The CDR3: CASRGEVQETQYF. The CDR3 DNA reads as TGTGCCAGCAGGGGGGAGGTTCAAGAGACCCAGTACTTC.

Only a few counts were recorded for this clonotype. CDR3 coding DNA: TGCGCCAGCAGCCCCGGCGAGACAGGGGGATACAATGAGCAGTTCTTC. Translated: CASSPGETGGYNEQFF. This sequence joins TRBV5-1 and TRBJ2-1, with 9 bases that match TRBD1. Germline V gene data show CDR1 as SGHRS and CDR2 as YFSETQ. This CDR3 spans 16 amino acids. V shed 4 bases, J shed 4 bases, and the junction held 9 bases outside the gene matches.

The chain employs TRBV7-2 and TRBJ1-1; a weak D match, TRBD1 (5 bases). Trimming removed 1 base at V and 6 bases at J, with 9 bases between. CDR3 size: 13 residues. The germline V gene has CDR1 SGHTA and CDR2 FQGNSA. The CDR3 bases are TGTGCCAGCAGCTTAGATCCACAGGCTGAAGCTTTCTTT. Protein sequence: CASSLDPQAEAFF.

The chain links TRBV20-1 to TRBJ2-1; D unresolved. V was trimmed by 4 bases and J by 1 base, leaving 5 bases between them. The CDR3 is 12 residues long. Germline V lookup: CDR1 DFQATT, CDR2 SNEGSKA (reference sequence). Here the CDR3 reads CSAKLSYNEQFF. As DNA, the CDR3 is TGCAGTGCTAAGTTATCCTACAATGAGCAGTTCTTC.

In this sample, this clonotype turned up a few times. The chain combines TRBV3-1 with TRBJ1-3; no definite D call. Trimming left V 2 bases short and J 0 bases short, with 2 bases between. Germline V CDR1 and CDR2: LGHDT, YNNKEL (reference sequence). This CDR3 is built from 13 residues. In nucleotides, the CDR3 is TGTGCCAGCAGCCAATCCTCTGGAAACACCATATATTTT. Amino acids: CASSQSSGNTIYF.

Ten or more counts support this clonotype. The chain is built from TRBV24-1 and TRBJ2-7; D gene ambiguous. CDR3 size: 15 residues. The germline V gene has CDR1 KGHDR and CDR2 SFDVKD. Trimming removed 2 bases at V and 0 bases at J, with 10 bases between. The CDR3 loop is CATSDSAHSSYEQYF. In DNA, the CDR3 is TGTGCCACCAGTGATTCCGCCCATAGCTCCTACGAGCAGTACTTC.

The CDR3 here is CASSLAGQEDEQYF. The CDR3, as DNA: TGTGCCAGCAGCTTAGCTGGACAGGAGGACGAGCAGTACTTC. The chain recombines TRBV7-6 with TRBJ2-7; 7 bases agree with TRBD1. Germline V gene sequence: CDR1 SGHVS, CDR2 FNYEAQ. The V gene end was trimmed by 0 bases and the J gene end by 5 bases; junction bases not matched to a gene: 4. The CDR3 is 14 residues long.

In this sample, this clonotype turned up many times. The CDR3 sequence is CSAPPPAPVGTGELFF. As DNA, the CDR3 is TGCAGTGCCCCCCCCCCAGCGCCCGTCGGTACCGGGGAGCTGTTTTTT. The V gene is TRBV20-1, the J gene TRBJ2-2; D is unresolved. The CDR3 is 16 amino acids. Germline V gene sequence: CDR1 DFQATT, CDR2 SNEGSKA (reference sequence). The V gene lost 6 bases and the J gene lost 5 bases, with 22 bases spanning the gap.

This clonotype appeared many times. V usage is TRBV2 and J usage is TRBJ1-1; the D is unclear. The CDR3 consists of 12 residues. The germline V and J ends were trimmed by 7 bases and 2 bases, with 8 bases remaining between them. The germline V gene encodes CDR1 SNHLY and CDR2 FYNNEI. CDR3 coding DNA: TGTGCCAGCAAAGGCAGTAACACTGAAGCTTTCTTT. Its translation is CASKGSNTEAFF.

This clonotype was seen more than once but under ten times. The genes are TRBV3-1 and TRBJ1-3; D is possibly TRBD1 (6 bases). Trimming removed 4 bases at V and 2 bases at J, with 18 bases between. Germline V CDR1 and CDR2: LGHDT, YNNKEL (reference sequence). CDR3 length: 17 residues. This CDR3 reads CASSRGGPSRTGNTIYF. The CDR3 DNA reads TGTGCCAGCAGCCGAGGGGGACCTTCGAGGACTGGAAACACCATATATTTT. Complete variable domain (other parts from reference TRBV3-1 and TRBJ1-3): DTAVSQTPKYLVTQMGNDKSIKCEQNLGHDTMYWYKQDSKKFLKIMFSYNNKELIINETVPNRFSPKSPDKAHLNLHINSLELGDSAVYFCASSRGGPSRTGNTIYFGEGSWLTVV.